The 16 T cell receptor beta chains given below trace back to one sample, sequenced in a study of regulatory T cells in long-lasting Graves disease. Time point noted: newly diagnosed GD, antithyroid drugs for less than 3 months. RNA extracted from PBMCs served as the sequencing template. Construction of TCR beta libraries relied on iRepertoire HTBI primers and on Arm-PCR targeting CDR3 regions. TCRdb used MiXCR to reprocess the multiplex PCR reads, holding one entry per CDR3 protein. The data hold approximately 460,000 distinct CDR3 sequences, with about a sixth observed a single time. A further study also used this sample, focusing on T cells in Graves' hyperthyroidism and ophthalmopathy.

The input for sequencing was peripheral blood mononuclear cells (PBMCs), taken at new diagnosis, from a patient treated with antithyroid drugs. The receptor set was obtained from a woman in her twenties or thirties with Graves disease.

V is TRBV11-3 and J is TRBJ2-1; 16 positions match TRBD2. Germline loops: CDR1 SGHNT, CDR2 YENEEA. The ends lost 2 bases at V and 8 bases at J; junction bases unmatched: 12. The CDR3 is 19 residues long. The CDR3 DNA follows: TGTGCCAGCAGCTTATCCGGGACTAGCGGGAGGGCCGCCTCCGATGAGCAGTTCTTC. It codes for CASSLSGTSGRAASDEQFF.

This clonotype was seen at least ten times. The chain couples TRBV4-3 to TRBJ2-1, with 11 bases lining up with TRBD2. This CDR3 has 16 amino acids. Germline trimming cut 3 bases from V and 6 bases from J; bases unmatched to any gene: 7. Germline CDR1 reads LGHNA; CDR2 reads YSLEER. The CDR3 nucleotides are TGCGCCAGCAGCCAGGGTAGCGGGAGGGCCCTCAATGAGCAGTTCTTC. Protein sequence: CASSQGSGRALNEQFF.

This sequence joins TRBV10-2 and TRBJ2-1, with D possibly TRBD2 on 5 matching bases. CDR3 length: 16 amino acids. The germline gives CDR1 WSHSY, CDR2 SAAADI. With 3 bases removed from V and 0 bases from J, the gap between germline ends came to 12 bases. The CDR3 spells CASSDSSRSSYNEQFF. CDR3 in DNA: TGCGCCAGCAGTGACTCTAGCCGGAGCTCCTACAATGAGCAGTTCTTC.

A word on this clonotype: A much more abundant neighbour one base away suggests this may be a read error. The chain uses TRBV3-1 and TRBJ2-2; 9 nucleotides align to TRBD2. Germline CDR1 is LGHDT and CDR2 is YNNKEL (reference sequence). CDR3 length: 15 residues. DNA of the CDR3: TGTGTCAGCAGCCACGGCGGGAGGGCCGCCGGGGAGCTGTTTTTT. It yields the protein CVSSHGGRAAGELFF. Supplemented by reference TRBV3-1 and TRBJ2-2, the full variable domain reads DTAVSQTPKYLVTQMGNDKSIKCEQNLGHDTMYWYKQDSKKFLKIMFSYNNKELIINETVPNRFSPKSPDKAHLNLHINSLELGDSAVYFCVSSHGGRAAGELFFGEGSRLTVL.

This sequence joins TRBV7-2 and TRBJ2-7; 11 nucleotides align to TRBD2. Germline V lookup: CDR1 SGHTA, CDR2 FQGNSA. Unmatched junction bases numbered 10, after V lost 6 bases and J lost 0 bases. The CDR3 runs 17 residues. The CDR3 is CASSLTLAGGPSYEQYF. The DNA of the CDR3 is TGTGCCAGCAGTTTAACCTTAGCGGGAGGGCCCTCCTACGAGCAGTACTTC.

In this sample, this clonotype turned up many times. The rearrangement joins TRBV5-1 to TRBJ2-7; 10 nucleotides align to TRBD2. After removal of 0 bases from V and 0 bases from J, the junction contained 6 bases not matched to a gene. In germline, CDR1 is SGHRS, CDR2 YFSETQ. The CDR3 is 17 residues long. Here the CDR3 DNA reads TGCGCCAGCAGCTTGGGGGGGACTAGCGCAAGCTCCTACGAGCAGTACTTC. It translates to CASSLGGTSASSYEQYF.

This clonotype appeared many times. The gene calls are TRBV7-8 and TRBJ2-7; D is tentatively TRBD1 or TRBD2 (7 bases each). Germline-derived CDR1 and CDR2 are SGHVS and FQNEAQ. Trimming removed 2 bases from V and 0 bases from J, with 20 bases in between. This CDR3 is built from 18 residues. The DNA of the CDR3 is TGTGCCAGCAGCTTATCCCGGGGGGTCAGGGGGATCTCCTACGAGCAGTACTTC. It specifies CASSLSRGVRGISYEQYF.

This clonotype was found many times. V is TRBV2 and J is TRBJ2-5; either TRBD1 or TRBD2 may fit D (5 bases each). Trimming took 3 bases from V and 4 from J, leaving 12 bases between them. Germline loops: CDR1 SNHLY, CDR2 FYNNEI. The CDR3 is 14 residues long. The CDR3 coding sequence is TGTGCCAGCAGTGACGGGACCCTAATAGAGACCCAGTACTTC. Its protein is CASSDGTLIETQYF.

This clonotype was seen ten or more times. The genes are TRBV11-3 and TRBJ2-3, with 9 bases aligning to TRBD2. CDR1 is SGHNT, CDR2 YENEEA, per germline. The CDR3 runs to 15 residues. Trimming removed 8 bases from V and 3 bases from J; junction bases left unmatched: 9. The CDR3: CASAPGGRGTDTQYF. CDR3 DNA: TGTGCCAGCGCCCCAGGCGGGAGGGGAACAGATACGCAGTATTTT. Drawing the rest from reference TRBV11-3 and TRBJ2-3, the complete variable domain is EAGVVQSPRYKIIEKKQPVAFWCNPISGHNTLYWYLQNLGQGPELLIRYENEEAVDDSQLPKDRFSAERLKGVDSTLKIQPAELGDSAVYLCASAPGGRGTDTQYFGPGTRLTVL.

The sample holds many counts of this clonotype. V and J are TRBV20-1 and TRBJ2-3; D is unclear. V lost 4 bases, J lost 1 base, and 15 bases lay in between. The CDR3 runs 15 residues. Germline V gene data show CDR1 as DFQATT and CDR2 as SNEGSKA (reference sequence). The CDR3 sequence: CSAITRARGTDTQYF. The DNA of the CDR3 is TGCAGTGCTATAACAAGGGCACGGGGCACAGATACGCAGTATTTT.

The chain uses TRBV6-2 or TRBV6-3 and TRBJ1-2; D is ambiguous. The germline V gene has CDR1 MNHEY and CDR2 SVGEGT. The germline V and J ends were trimmed by 4 bases and 3 bases, with 15 bases remaining between them. This CDR3 region has 15 residues. The CDR3 region has the DNA TGTGCCAGCAGTTCAGAAAGATTGGGTGACTATGGCTACACCTTC. It is translated as CASSSERLGDYGYTF.

The rearrangement links TRBV7-8 to TRBJ2-1; D might be TRBD2 (6 bases). The V gene's germline CDR1 is SGHVS and CDR2 FQNEAQ. The CDR3 has 14 residues. With 5 bases removed from V and 10 bases from J, the gap between germline ends came to 18 bases. CDR3 loop: CASSTGTLAHEQFF. CDR3 nucleotides: TGTGCCAGCAGCACCGGGACTCTCGCCCACGAGCAGTTCTTC.

This clonotype was recorded many times. V and J are TRBV10-3 and TRBJ1-1; 8 bases align to TRBD1. Losses at the gene ends were 5 bases for V and 5 bases for J; bases not matched to a gene: 7. CDR3 length: 14 amino acids. The germline V gene has CDR1 ENHRY and CDR2 SYGVKD. As DNA, the CDR3 is TGTGCCATCAGTCCCAGGGGGCGCGTAACTGAAGCTTTCTTT. Translating gives CAISPRGRVTEAFF.

This clonotype has a count of ten or more. The chain links TRBV2 to TRBJ1-2; D might be TRBD1 (6 bases). The CDR3 is 14 amino acids. CDR1 SNHLY and CDR2 FYNNEI come from the germline V gene. Trimming took 10 bases from V and 6 from J, leaving 21 bases between them. The CDR3 DNA sequence: TGTGCCAACCCCCGATCGGGGGGCGCGAATGGCTACACCTTC. Translating it yields CANPRSGGANGYTF.

Many counts were recorded for this clonotype. The J gene is TRBJ2-3, the V gene TRBV14; D is unclear. Trimming removed 3 bases at V and 4 bases at J, with 8 bases between. The CDR3 contains 13 residues. Germline V lookup: CDR1 SGHDN, CDR2 FVKESK. The CDR3 coding sequence is TGTGCCAGCAGCCAGGAGCGTGCAGATACGCAGTATTTT. Translation: CASSQERADTQYF.

This clonotype has a count of ten or more. The CDR3 region is CASSPDVDRVNSPLHF. The CDR3 bases are TGCGCCAGCAGCCCGGATGTCGACAGGGTCAATTCACCCCTCCACTTT. V gene TRBV5-1 combines with J gene TRBJ1-6, with 7 nucleotides matching TRBD1. V lost 4 bases and J lost 7; bases outside the gene matches: 11. The CDR3 sequence is 16 residues long. CDR1 is SGHRS and CDR2 is YFSETQ in the germline V gene.